The T cell receptor beta chain under discussion was sequenced for a study of blood T cell repertoires in COVID-19. For the study at large: T cells, B-cell-depleted T cells, or PBMCs supplied cDNA or gDNA.

This clone was recorded only once. The sample holds other DNA sequences that translate to the same CDR3. V lost 0 bases to trimming and J lost 5 bases, with 4 bases between them. The CDR3 spans 12 residues. Germline CDR1 reads ENHRY; CDR2 reads SYGVKD. How the authors handled the data: Researchers report that nucleated cell counts were estimated from reference gene primer amplification. Some clones are missing from TCRdb's copy, which holds only in-frame ones; the method was immunoSEQ multiplex PCR. V and J calls and clone size are as listed in that table; D and trimming were resolved from the DNA. Of 150,000 to 200,000 clones in the sample, almost 80% are singletons; the top ten hold 15% to 20%.

The chain is built from TRBV10-3 and TRBJ2-5, with no clear D. Material: peripheral blood. The TCR sequence derives from a man aged 55 to 70 with active or convalescent COVID-19. The DNA for the CDR3 is TGTGCCATCAGTGAGTCGGGCGAGACCCAGTACTTC. Translated: CAISESGETQYF.